This T cell receptor beta chain appears in the sequencing data of a study of cytomegalovirus exposure and HLA in healthy donors. The CDR3 length is 15 residues. Germline V gene data show CDR1 as MNHEY and CDR2 as SVGAGI. V lost 5 bases to trimming and J lost 1 base; unmatched junction nucleotides: 7. The PCR employed 60 Vbeta primers together with 13 Jbeta primers. Sequenced by immunoSEQ multiplex PCR; TCRdb stores in-frame clones only, minus some. The profile shows about 110,000 clones, roughly four fifths of them singletons. The rearrangement joins TRBV6-5 to TRBJ2-5; 7 bases are a match to TRBD2. The source material was PBMCs. The origin of this receptor is a man between 45 and 60 years old in good health and CMV-seronegative. CDR3 nucleotide sequence: TGTGCCAGCAGTCCCCCGGGGAGGGTCCAAGAGACCCAGTACTTC. This codes for CASSPPGRVQETQYF.